Below, one T cell receptor (beta chain) is given with its context. The sample belongs to a study of blood T cell repertoires in COVID-19. Per the germline V gene, CDR1 is SGHVS and CDR2 is FNYEAQ. The V end lost 5 bases, the J end lost 1 base, and 14 bases lay between the germline ends. The CDR3 runs 15 residues. TCRdb's copy holds only in-frame clones and misses some; the assay was immunoSEQ multiplex PCR. The sample consists of under 250,000 clones, around nine tenths of them appearing once. The chain carries TRBV7-6 and TRBJ1-1; no definite D call. The receptor's source is a man aged 60 to 69 who had recovered from COVID-19. Sequences were obtained from peripheral blood. The CDR3 is CASSPTITANTEAFF. The CDR3 DNA sequence: TGTGCCAGCAGCCCTACGATTACAGCGAACACTGAAGCTTTCTTT.